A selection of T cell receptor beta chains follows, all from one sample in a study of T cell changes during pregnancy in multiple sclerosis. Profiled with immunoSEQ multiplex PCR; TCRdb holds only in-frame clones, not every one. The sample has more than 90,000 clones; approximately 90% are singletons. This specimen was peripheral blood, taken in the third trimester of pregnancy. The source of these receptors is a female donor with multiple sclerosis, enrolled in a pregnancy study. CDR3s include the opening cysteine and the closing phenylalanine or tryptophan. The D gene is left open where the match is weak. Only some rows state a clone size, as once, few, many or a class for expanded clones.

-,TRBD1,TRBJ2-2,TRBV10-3,CAIRAGGNTGELFF,TGTGCCATCAGGGCAGGGGGGAACACCGGGGAGCTGTTTTTT
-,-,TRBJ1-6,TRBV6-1,CASSEARGLRSPLHF,TGTGCCAGCAGTGAAGCGCGGGGCCTAAGGTCACCCCTCCACTTT
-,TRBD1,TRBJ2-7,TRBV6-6,CASYGTGGYEQYF,TGTGCCAGCTACGGGACAGGGGGCTACGAGCAGTACTTC
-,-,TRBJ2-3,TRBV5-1,CASSSLVPDTQYF,TGCGCCAGCAGCTCACTAGTTCCAGATACGCAGTATTTT
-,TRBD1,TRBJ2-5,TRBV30,CAWSVLGQGEETQYF,TGTGCCTGGAGTGTACTTGGGCAGGGGGAAGAGACCCAGTACTTC
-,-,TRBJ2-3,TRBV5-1,CASSLERLSPTDTQYF,TGCGCCAGCAGCTTGGAGCGCCTGTCCCCCACAGATACGCAGTATTTT
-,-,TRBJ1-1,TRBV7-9,CASSRERLGNTEAFF,TGTGCCAGCAGTCGAGAGCGGTTGGGGAACACTGAAGCTTTCTTT
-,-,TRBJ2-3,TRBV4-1,CASSQDWGRTDTQYF,TGCGCCAGCAGCCAAGATTGGGGCCGCACAGATACGCAGTATTTT
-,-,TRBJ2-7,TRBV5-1,CASSLASWRPYEQYF,TGCGCCAGCAGCTTGGCCTCCTGGAGACCCTACGAGCAGTACTTC
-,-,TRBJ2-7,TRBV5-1,CASSLGGGGELYEQYF,TGCGCCAGCAGCCTAGGTGGAGGGGGGGAACTCTACGAGCAGTACTTC
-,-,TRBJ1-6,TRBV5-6,CASSLSADSSYNSPLHF,TGTGCCAGCAGCTTGAGTGCAGACAGCTCCTATAATTCACCCCTCCACTTT
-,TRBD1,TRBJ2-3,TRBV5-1,CASNQGVVADTDTQYF,TGCGCCAGCAATCAGGGGGTGGTAGCAGACACAGATACGCAGTATTTT
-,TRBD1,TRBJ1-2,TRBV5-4,CASSLGQEFYGYTF,TGTGCCAGCAGCTTAGGACAGGAGTTCTATGGCTACACCTTC
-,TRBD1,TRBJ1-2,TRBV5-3,CASQSPQGEEGYTF,TGTGCCAGTCAATCACCACAGGGGGAGGAGGGCTACACCTTC
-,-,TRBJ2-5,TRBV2,CASRVGGPQETQYF,TGTGCCAGCAGAGTCGGGGGTCCCCAAGAGACCCAGTACTTC
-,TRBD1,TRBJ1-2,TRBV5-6,CASSSFDRDGYGYTF,TGTGCCAGCAGCTCTTTTGACAGGGATGGCTATGGCTACACCTTC
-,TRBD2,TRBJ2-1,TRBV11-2,CASSFRGLGPNEQFF,TGTGCCAGCAGCTTCAGGGGACTAGGGCCTAATGAGCAGTTCTTC
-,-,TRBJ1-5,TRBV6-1,CASSSSGGSNQPQHF,TGTGCCAGCAGTTCGTCAGGAGGTAGTAATCAGCCCCAGCATTTT
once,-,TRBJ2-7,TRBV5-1,CASSFRDEQYF,TGCGCCAGCAGCTTCAGGGACGAGCAGTACTTC
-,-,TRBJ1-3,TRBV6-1,CASTGISGNTIYF,TGTGCCAGCACAGGGATCTCTGGAAACACCATATATTTT
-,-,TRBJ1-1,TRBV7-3,CASSNSDRNTEAFF,TGTGCCAGCAGCAACTCGGACAGGAACACTGAAGCTTTCTTT
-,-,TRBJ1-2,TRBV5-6,CASSLNLSFRSGYGYTF,TGTGCCAGCAGCTTAAATCTCTCTTTTAGGAGCGGCTATGGCTACACCTTC
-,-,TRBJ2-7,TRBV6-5,CASSYSRGSMGYEQYF,TGTGCCAGCAGTTACTCGAGGGGGTCTATGGGCTACGAGCAGTACTTC
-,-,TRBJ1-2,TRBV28,CASSSEVLGGYTF,TGTGCCAGCAGTTCCGAGGTCCTAGGTGGCTACACCTTC
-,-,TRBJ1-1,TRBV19,CASSPLDVQGNTEAFF,TGTGCCAGTAGTCCCCTTGACGTACAGGGGAACACTGAAGCTTTCTTT
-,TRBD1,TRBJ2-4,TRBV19,CAKTGPPRYF,TGTGCCAAGACAGGGCCGCCGAGGTACTTC
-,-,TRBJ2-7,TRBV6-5,CASSYQAGGSYEQYF,TGTGCCAGCAGTTACCAGGCAGGGGGGTCCTACGAGCAGTACTTC
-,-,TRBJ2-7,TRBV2,CASSERTVLGDEQYF,TGTGCCAGCAGTGAGAGGACAGTTTTAGGGGACGAGCAGTACTTC
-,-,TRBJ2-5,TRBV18,CASLGSRDPEGETQYF,TGTGCCAGTCTCGGATCCCGGGACCCGGAGGGGGAGACCCAGTACTTC
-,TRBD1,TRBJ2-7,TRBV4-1,CASSQARDSPYEQYF,TGCGCCAGCAGCCAAGCCCGGGACAGCCCCTACGAGCAGTACTTC
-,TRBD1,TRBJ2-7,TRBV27,CASSFRGPYEQYF,TGTGCCAGCAGTTTCAGGGGGCCCTACGAGCAGTACTTC
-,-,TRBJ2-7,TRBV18,CASSPGAFPTYEQYF,TGTGCCAGCTCTCCTGGGGCTTTCCCGACCTACGAGCAGTACTTC
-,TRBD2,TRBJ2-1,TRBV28,CASSLLGLASGNEQFF,TGTGCCAGCAGTTTACTGGGACTAGCCTCGGGCAATGAGCAGTTCTTC
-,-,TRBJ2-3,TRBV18,CASSPGITDTQYF,TGTGCCAGCTCACCCGGGATCACAGATACGCAGTATTTT
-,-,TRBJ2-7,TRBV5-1,CASSLVVGAGEQYF,TGCGCCAGCAGCTTGGTGGTGGGGGCTGGGGAGCAGTACTTC
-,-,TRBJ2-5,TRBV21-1,CASSSSGQQETQYF,TGTGCCAGCAGCAGCTCCGGACAGCAAGAGACCCAGTACTTC
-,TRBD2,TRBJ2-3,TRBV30,CAWSRLAGGTDTQYF,TGTGCCTGGAGTAGACTAGCGGGAGGGACAGATACGCAGTATTTT
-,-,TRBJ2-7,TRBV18,CASSPRPRDEQYF,TGTGCCAGCTCACCACGGCCCCGGGACGAGCAGTACTTC
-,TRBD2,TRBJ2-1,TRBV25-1,CASSEWGEGFKQFF,TGTGCCAGCAGTGAATGGGGGGAGGGGTTTAAGCAGTTCTTC
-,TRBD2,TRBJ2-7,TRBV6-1,CASSDWREGRSYEQYF,TGTGCCAGCAGTGATTGGCGGGAGGGCCGGTCCTACGAGCAGTACTTC
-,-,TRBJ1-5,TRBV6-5,CASSYPSPGKNQPQHF,TGTGCCAGCAGTTACCCTTCTCCCGGGAAGAATCAGCCCCAGCATTTT
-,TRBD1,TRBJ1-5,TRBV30,CAWQTGTNQPQHF,TGTGCCTGGCAGACAGGGACGAATCAGCCCCAGCATTTT